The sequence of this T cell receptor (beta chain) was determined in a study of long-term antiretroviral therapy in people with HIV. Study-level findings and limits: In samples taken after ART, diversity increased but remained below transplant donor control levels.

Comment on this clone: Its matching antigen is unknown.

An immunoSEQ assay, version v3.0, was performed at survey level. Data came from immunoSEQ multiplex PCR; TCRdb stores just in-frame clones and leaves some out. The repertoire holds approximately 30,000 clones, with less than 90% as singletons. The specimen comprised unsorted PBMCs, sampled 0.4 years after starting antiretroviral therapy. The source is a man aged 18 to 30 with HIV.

The CDR3 sequence: CASSYSPVSNYGYTF. CDR3 nucleotide sequence: TGTGCCAGCAGTTACTCCCCCGTTTCGAACTATGGCTACACCTTC. V gene TRBV6-6 combines with J gene TRBJ1-2; D gene uncertain. The V gene lost 0 bases and the J gene lost 2 bases, with 10 bases spanning the gap. Germline V CDR1 and CDR2: MNHNY, SVGAGI (reference sequence). The CDR3 totals 15 residues.